The text below deals with one TCR beta chain. CDR1 is SNHLY and CDR2 is FYNNEI in the germline V gene. J lost 5 bases, V lost 8 bases, and 2 bases had no gene match. The CDR3 sequence is 13 residues long. Clones were sequenced by immunoSEQ multiplex PCR, and TCRdb holds only the in-frame ones, with some missing. The sample contains around 10,000 clones, 60% of which appear only once. The entry originates in a study of tumor-infiltrating lymphocytes in localized non-small cell lung cancer. This clonotype originated in a human donor with non-small cell lung cancer. This chain uses TRBV2 with TRBJ2-1; 11 bases line up with TRBD2. Sequencing used uninvolved lung tissue not adjacent to the tumor. CDR3 sequence (DNA): TGTGCCAGCCGACTAGCGGGGAACAATGAGCAGTTCTTC. Its translation: CASRLAGNNEQFF.